The subject of this entry is one TCR beta chain. The entry originates in a study of control samples from healthy donors and cancer patients. The protocol was immunoSEQ multiplex PCR, while the TCRdb copy is restricted to in-frame clones and leaves out a portion. Of fewer than 130,000 clones listed, roughly 90% are singletons. V gave up 2 bases and J gave up 1 base, with 9 bases separating them. This CDR3 region has 14 residues. Per the germline V gene, CDR1 is SGHDN and CDR2 is FVKESK. The gene calls are TRBV14 and TRBJ2-7; D remains ambiguous. The clonotype was recovered from a woman aged 55-70 years with lung cancer. The sample comprised PBMCs. The CDR3: CASSQFPTSYEQYF. For the CDR3, the DNA is TGTGCCAGCAGCCAATTCCCCACGTCCTACGAGCAGTACTTC.